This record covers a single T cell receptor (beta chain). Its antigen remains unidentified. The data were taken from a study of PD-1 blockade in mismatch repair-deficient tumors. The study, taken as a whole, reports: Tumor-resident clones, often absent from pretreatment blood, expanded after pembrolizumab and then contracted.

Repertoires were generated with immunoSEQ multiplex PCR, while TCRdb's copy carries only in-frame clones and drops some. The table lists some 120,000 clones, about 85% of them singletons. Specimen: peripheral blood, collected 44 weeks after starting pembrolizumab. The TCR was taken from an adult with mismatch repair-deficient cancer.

Written as DNA, the CDR3 is TGTGCCACCGCCGGGACAGGAGAATACGAGCAGTACTTC. Protein: CATAGTGEYEQYF. This chain links TRBV10-3 with TRBJ2-7, with TRBD1 matching 8 bases. Germline CDR1 reads ENHRY; CDR2 reads SYGVKD. This CDR3 has 13 amino acids. V dropped 10 bases and J dropped 4; count of bases not matched to a gene: 9.